These 9 T cell receptor beta chains were all obtained from the same sample, sequenced in a study of CD8+CD57+ T cells in acquired aplastic anemia. According to the study, genomic DNA was the template for TCR beta VDJ and CDR3 profiling. TCRdb reprocessed the reads via MiXCR and lists one record per CDR3 protein. The table has just over 150,000 distinct CDR3 sequences, 40% to 60% seen once. Patients chosen for sequencing had shown CD8+CD57+ cell expansion by flow cytometry. Sequencing was performed on sorted CD4+, CD8+, or CD8+CD57+ T cells (not recorded which) from PBMCs. These receptors were collected from a human donor with aplastic anemia.

This clonotype was recorded at least ten times. The V call is TRBV9, the J call TRBJ2-7; 10 bases fit TRBD2. This CDR3 has 16 amino acids. V gave up 4 bases and J gave up 7 bases; unmatched junction bases: 14. Germline CDR1 SGDLS, CDR2 YYNGEE. In nucleotides, the CDR3 is TGTGCCAGCAGCCCGTTAGCGGGAGGTAGCTCGGGGGAGCAGTACTTC. Protein: CASSPLAGGSSGEQYF.

The chain recombines TRBV19 with TRBJ2-7; 9 bases map to TRBD1. The V and J ends lost 4 bases and 2 bases, in that order; junction bases with no gene match: 3. The CDR3 loop spans 14 amino acids. In germline, CDR1 is LNHDA, CDR2 SQIVND (reference sequence). DNA of the CDR3: TGTGCCAGTAGTAGGAGGACAGGGGCCTACGAGCAGTACTTC. Translated: CASSRRTGAYEQYF.

This clonotype showed up many times. V gene TRBV6-1 combines with J gene TRBJ1-6; TRBD1 might be the D (5 bases). This CDR3 comprises 15 residues. Germline assignment: CDR1 MNHNS and CDR2 SASEGT. V shed 5 bases and J shed 5 bases, with 13 bases lying between them. This CDR3 reads CASSPAGGNNSPLHF. The CDR3 region has the DNA TGTGCCAGCAGTCCTGCGGGGGGAAATAATTCACCCCTCCACTTT.

The table lists this clonotype with many counts. The rearrangement joins TRBV15 to TRBJ2-7, with 7 bases aligning to TRBD1. The junction had 1 base not matched to a gene; V was cut back by 2 bases and J by 3 bases. The germline V gene has CDR1 LNHNV and CDR2 YYDKDF (reference sequence). This CDR3 spans 13 amino acids. CDR3 amino acids: CATSRQGDYEQYF. CDR3 coding DNA: TGTGCCACCAGCAGACAGGGGGACTACGAGCAGTACTTC.

The chain recombines TRBV6-5 with TRBJ1-5; D gene unclear. Germline V CDR1 and CDR2: MNHEY, SVGAGI. The CDR3 extends over 13 amino acids. V dropped 0 bases and J dropped 5 bases, with 5 bases sitting between them. The DNA of the CDR3 is TGTGCCAGCAGTTACTCGGTAGATCAGCCCCAGCATTTT. Amino acids: CASSYSVDQPQHF.

Many counts were recorded for this clonotype. This chain connects TRBV10-1 to TRBJ1-2; possible D gene TRBD1, 6 bases. The V and J ends lost 6 bases and 13 bases respectively, with 15 bases between them. This CDR3 has 11 residues. The germline CDR1 and CDR2 sequences are WNHNN and SYGVQD (reference sequence). The CDR3 DNA reads TGCGCCAGCAGAGGGGGTTCTCGCTGCACCTTC. Translated: CASRGGSRCTF.

This clonotype was detected ten times or more. J is TRBJ2-7 and V is TRBV6-5; TRBD2 matches 8 bases. The CDR3 runs 16 residues. Germline lookup yields CDR1 MNHEY and CDR2 SVGAGI. The ends lost 2 bases at V and 5 bases at J; junction bases unmatched: 11. The CDR3 DNA is TGTGCCAGCAGTTACGGCGCGGGAGGAGGTCATGACGAGCAGTACTTC. Encoded protein: CASSYGAGGGHDEQYF.

This clonotype was observed at least ten times. CDR3 bases: TGTGCCAGCAGCTTAGAATCGGACAGGGGATACGAGCAGTACTTC. Encoded protein: CASSLESDRGYEQYF. The chain links TRBV11-3 to TRBJ2-7; 9 bases align to TRBD1. This CDR3 spans 15 amino acids. Germline lookup yields CDR1 SGHNT and CDR2 YENEEA. J was trimmed by 4 bases and V by 0 bases; bases with no gene match: 4. Variable domain in full (rest from reference TRBV11-3 and TRBJ2-7): EAGVVQSPRYKIIEKKQPVAFWCNPISGHNTLYWYLQNLGQGPELLIRYENEEAVDDSQLPKDRFSAERLKGVDSTLKIQPAELGDSAVYLCASSLESDRGYEQYFGPGTRLTVT.

The V gene is TRBV5-6, the J gene TRBJ1-6, with D possibly being TRBD1 (6 bases). Germline V lookup: CDR1 SGHDT, CDR2 YYEEEE. V dropped 4 bases and J dropped 9 bases, with 23 bases sitting between them. The CDR3 is 17 residues long. The CDR3 protein is CASSPAMNRDRFSPLHF. The DNA for the CDR3 is TGTGCCAGCAGCCCAGCGATGAACAGGGATCGTTTTTCACCCCTCCACTTT.